Listed below are T cell receptor beta chains from one sample, sequenced in a study of cytomegalovirus exposure and HLA in healthy donors. Some clones are missing from TCRdb's copy, which holds only in-frame ones; the method was immunoSEQ multiplex PCR. The data hold 100,000 or so clones, with more than 60% observed a single time. Sequencing used PBMCs. The source is a woman younger than 35 in good health and CMV-seropositive. Each CDR3 is given with its conserved first and last residue. A D gene is named only where the DNA matches it firmly. The size entry is marked missing in some rows and otherwise reads once, few, many or a size class.

clone size: .
V gene: TRBV5-1
CDR3 length: 16
J gene: TRBJ2-1
D gene: TRBD2
CDR3 DNA: TGCGCCAGCAGCTTGTGGGGAGGGCTAGCGGTCAATGAGCAGTTCTTC
CDR3 protein: CASSLWGGLAVNEQFF

clone size: .
V gene: TRBV30
CDR3 length: 15
J gene: TRBJ1-1
D gene: .
CDR3 DNA: TGTGCCTGGATAGCCCCCCAAGCCGGGAACCTTGAAGCTTTCTTT
CDR3 protein: CAWIAPQAGNLEAFF

clone size: .
V gene: TRBV4-3
CDR3 length: 14
J gene: TRBJ2-5
D gene: TRBD1
CDR3 DNA: TGCGCCAGCAGCCAAGAGACAGGGGCAGAGACCCAGTACTTC
CDR3 protein: CASSQETGAETQYF

clone size: .
V gene: TRBV4-1
CDR3 length: 15
J gene: TRBJ2-1
D gene: TRBD2
CDR3 DNA: TGCGCCAGCAGCCAAAAGGGACTACCAAAGGCTGAGCAGTTCTTC
CDR3 protein: CASSQKGLPKAEQFF

clone size: .
V gene: TRBV9
CDR3 length: 15
J gene: TRBJ1-1
D gene: .
CDR3 DNA: TGTGCCAGCAGCGTAGGGGCCAGTTCTAAGACTGAAGCTTTCTTT
CDR3 protein: CASSVGASSKTEAFF

clone size: .
V gene: TRBV5-4
CDR3 length: 15
J gene: TRBJ2-7
D gene: .
CDR3 DNA: TGTGCCAGCGGACTAATAAACACAGCCGGCGGCGAGCAGTACTTC
CDR3 protein: CASGLINTAGGEQYF

clone size: .
V gene: TRBV28
CDR3 length: 15
J gene: TRBJ2-7
D gene: TRBD1
CDR3 DNA: TGTGCCAGCAGTTCCTCCGGGACAGGGTCTCAGGAGCAGTACTTC
CDR3 protein: CASSSSGTGSQEQYF

clone size: .
V gene: TRBV30
CDR3 length: 12
J gene: TRBJ2-1
D gene: TRBD2
CDR3 DNA: TGTGCCTGGGGGGACTATATAAGTGAGCAGTTCTTC
CDR3 protein: CAWGDYISEQFF

clone size: once
V gene: TRBV29-1
CDR3 length: 14
J gene: TRBJ2-3
D gene: .
CDR3 DNA: TGCAGCGTTGCACTAGCTGCGGGCACAGATACGCAGTATTTT
CDR3 protein: CSVALAAGTDTQYF

clone size: .
V gene: TRBV7-2
CDR3 length: 15
J gene: TRBJ2-7
D gene: TRBD1
CDR3 DNA: TGTGCCAGCAGCTTAGGACAGGGGCCTTCCTACGAGCAGTACTTC
CDR3 protein: CASSLGQGPSYEQYF

clone size: .
V gene: TRBV6-5
CDR3 length: 13
J gene: TRBJ2-2
D gene: TRBD2
CDR3 DNA: TGTGCCAGCAGCGAGCGGGAGGACGGGGAGCTGTTTTTT
CDR3 protein: CASSEREDGELFF

clone size: .
V gene: TRBV10-3
CDR3 length: 14
J gene: TRBJ2-7
D gene: .
CDR3 DNA: TGTGCCATCAGTCGACAGGGAGGAACCTACGAGCAGTACTTC
CDR3 protein: CAISRQGGTYEQYF

clone size: .
V gene: TRBV5-8
CDR3 length: 15
J gene: TRBJ1-5
D gene: TRBD1
CDR3 DNA: TGTGCCAGCAGCCGAGGGGGCAGGGGCAATCAGCCCCAGCATTTT
CDR3 protein: CASSRGGRGNQPQHF

clone size: .
V gene: TRBV10-3
CDR3 length: 14
J gene: TRBJ2-1
D gene: TRBD1
CDR3 DNA: TGTGCCATCACCGAGTCACAGGGGAAGGGTGAGCAGTTCTTC
CDR3 protein: CAITESQGKGEQFF

clone size: .
V gene: TRBV28
CDR3 length: 13
J gene: TRBJ1-2
D gene: .
CDR3 DNA: TGTGCCAGCAGGGCGGGGGGCCCTCATGGCTACACCTTC
CDR3 protein: CASRAGGPHGYTF

clone size: .
V gene: TRBV6-6
CDR3 length: 16
J gene: TRBJ2-1
D gene: TRBD2
CDR3 DNA: TGTGCCAGCAGTTACGCTGCTAGCGGGACGACCCAAGAGCAGTTCTTC
CDR3 protein: CASSYAASGTTQEQFF

clone size: .
V gene: TRBV1
CDR3 length: 15
J gene: TRBJ2-5
D gene: .
CDR3 DNA: TGCACCAGCAGCCAAGGGGTTGAGCGCGGAGAGACCCAGTACTTC
CDR3 protein: CTSSQGVERGETQYF

clone size: few
V gene: TRBV27
CDR3 length: 16
J gene: TRBJ1-4
D gene: TRBD1
CDR3 DNA: TGTGCCAGCAGTTTGTTGGGGACAGGGCGGTATGAAAAACTGTTTTTT
CDR3 protein: CASSLLGTGRYEKLFF

clone size: .
V gene: TRBV19
CDR3 length: 12
J gene: TRBJ1-5
D gene: TRBD1
CDR3 DNA: TGTGCCAGTCGGGGACAGGATCAGCCCCAGCATTTT
CDR3 protein: CASRGQDQPQHF

clone size: .
V gene: TRBV21-1
CDR3 length: 15
J gene: TRBJ1-2
D gene: .
CDR3 DNA: TGTGCCAGCAGCGGCCCGACAGTCCCTAACGGTGGCTACACCTTC
CDR3 protein: CASSGPTVPNGGYTF

clone size: .
V gene: TRBV6-5
CDR3 length: 15
J gene: TRBJ1-3
D gene: .
CDR3 DNA: TGTGCCAGCAGTTATGCCCCAGGTTTTGGAAACACCATATATTTT
CDR3 protein: CASSYAPGFGNTIYF

clone size: .
V gene: TRBV10-3
CDR3 length: 15
J gene: TRBJ1-3
D gene: TRBD1
CDR3 DNA: TGTGCCATCAGTGAGGCGCAGGGGGCTGGAAACACCATATATTTT
CDR3 protein: CAISEAQGAGNTIYF

clone size: .
V gene: TRBV15
CDR3 length: 13
J gene: TRBJ2-5
D gene: .
CDR3 DNA: TGTGCCACCAGCCTAACAGGGTTGGAGATCCAGTACTTC
CDR3 protein: CATSLTGLEIQYF

clone size: few
V gene: TRBV16
CDR3 length: 14
J gene: TRBJ1-5
D gene: .
CDR3 DNA: TGTGCCAGCAGCCAAGAATCAGGGCGACAGCCCCAGCATTTT
CDR3 protein: CASSQESGRQPQHF

clone size: few
V gene: TRBV5-4
CDR3 length: 17
J gene: TRBJ2-3
D gene: TRBD2
CDR3 DNA: TGTGCCAGCAGCTTGCGACTAGCGGGAGGGCCGGCGGATACGCAGTATTTT
CDR3 protein: CASSLRLAGGPADTQYF

clone size: .
V gene: TRBV5-1
CDR3 length: 15
J gene: TRBJ2-7
D gene: TRBD1
CDR3 DNA: TGCGCCAGCAGGAGAGATGGCGGGACAGGACTCGAGCAGTACTTC
CDR3 protein: CASRRDGGTGLEQYF

clone size: .
V gene: TRBV6-1
CDR3 length: 13
J gene: TRBJ2-1
D gene: .
CDR3 DNA: TGTGCCAGCAGTGACCCGCGCAGCGTCGAGCAGTTCTTC
CDR3 protein: CASSDPRSVEQFF

clone size: .
V gene: TRBV29-1
CDR3 length: 16
J gene: TRBJ2-1
D gene: .
CDR3 DNA: TGCAGCGTTGAAGGACGGGGTCGCAGCTCCTACAATGAGCAGTTCTTC
CDR3 protein: CSVEGRGRSSYNEQFF

clone size: .
V gene: TRBV27
CDR3 length: 15
J gene: TRBJ2-2
D gene: TRBD1
CDR3 DNA: TGTGCCAGCAACGCCAGGGGGCTAGGCACCGGGGAGCTGTTTTTT
CDR3 protein: CASNARGLGTGELFF

clone size: .
V gene: TRBV13
CDR3 length: 12
J gene: TRBJ1-5
D gene: .
CDR3 DNA: TGTGCCAGCAGCTCCACTGGAGGGCCCCAGCATTTT
CDR3 protein: CASSSTGGPQHF

clone size: .
V gene: TRBV7-8
CDR3 length: 14
J gene: TRBJ2-7
D gene: .
CDR3 DNA: TGTGCCAGCAGCCCGCAGCGGCTTACCTACGAGCAGTACTTC
CDR3 protein: CASSPQRLTYEQYF

clone size: .
V gene: TRBV7-9
CDR3 length: 17
J gene: TRBJ2-3
D gene: TRBD2
CDR3 DNA: TGTGCCAGCAGCCGCCGGGAGGGTGGAGTGAGTACAGATACGCAGTATTTT
CDR3 protein: CASSRREGGVSTDTQYF

clone size: .
V gene: TRBV28
CDR3 length: 14
J gene: TRBJ1-2
D gene: .
CDR3 DNA: TGTGCCAGCAGTCGGAACAGGGACCACTATGGCTACACCTTC
CDR3 protein: CASSRNRDHYGYTF

clone size: .
V gene: TRBV18
CDR3 length: 17
J gene: TRBJ2-7
D gene: TRBD2
CDR3 DNA: TGTGCCAGCTCACCACCGGGACTAGCGGGAGAAGCCTACGAGCAGTACTTC
CDR3 protein: CASSPPGLAGEAYEQYF

clone size: .
V gene: TRBV7-2
CDR3 length: 15
J gene: TRBJ2-7
D gene: TRBD1
CDR3 DNA: TGTGCCAGCAGCTCAACCGGGACAGGGGCCTACGAGCAGTACTTC
CDR3 protein: CASSSTGTGAYEQYF

clone size: few
V gene: TRBV7-9
CDR3 length: 14
J gene: TRBJ1-2
D gene: TRBD1
CDR3 DNA: TGTGCCAGCAGCTCCGGGACAGGGAGCTATGGCTACACCTTC
CDR3 protein: CASSSGTGSYGYTF

clone size: few
V gene: TRBV6-4
CDR3 length: 15
J gene: TRBJ2-5
D gene: TRBD1
CDR3 DNA: TGTGCCAGCAGTGAAGGGACAGGGGGCGCAGAGACCCAGTACTTC
CDR3 protein: CASSEGTGGAETQYF

clone size: once
V gene: TRBV5-1
CDR3 length: 13
J gene: TRBJ2-7
D gene: .
CDR3 DNA: TGCGCCAGCAGCCTGAATGGCCGGGGCGAGCAGTACTTC
CDR3 protein: CASSLNGRGEQYF

clone size: once
V gene: TRBV2
CDR3 length: 11
J gene: TRBJ2-7
D gene: .
CDR3 DNA: TGTGCCAGCAGTCCAGGGTACGAGCAGTACTTC
CDR3 protein: CASSPGYEQYF

clone size: .
V gene: TRBV28
CDR3 length: 15
J gene: TRBJ2-1
D gene: .
CDR3 DNA: TGTGCCAGCAGTTTAGGGACGGGAGAGGGCAATGAGCAGTTCTTC
CDR3 protein: CASSLGTGEGNEQFF

clone size: once
V gene: TRBV29-1
CDR3 length: 15
J gene: TRBJ2-1
D gene: .
CDR3 DNA: TGCAGCGTTGCTGGTAGTGGAATACTAAACAATGAGCAGTTCTTC
CDR3 protein: CSVAGSGILNNEQFF

clone size: .
V gene: TRBV14
CDR3 length: 18
J gene: TRBJ2-1
D gene: TRBD2
CDR3 DNA: TGTGCCAGCAGCCATTACGAGGATAGCGGGAGGGCCCACAATGAGCAGTTCTTC
CDR3 protein: CASSHYEDSGRAHNEQFF

clone size: once
V gene: TRBV6-4
CDR3 length: 14
J gene: TRBJ1-2
D gene: .
CDR3 DNA: TGTGCCAGCAGTGATGGGGACTCCACGTATGGCTACACCTTC
CDR3 protein: CASSDGDSTYGYTF

clone size: .
V gene: TRBV7-2
CDR3 length: 14
J gene: TRBJ2-7
D gene: .
CDR3 DNA: TGTGCCAGCAGCTTAGCGCGGGACTCCTACGAGCAGTACTTC
CDR3 protein: CASSLARDSYEQYF

clone size: .
V gene: TRBV7-7
CDR3 length: 14
J gene: TRBJ1-6
D gene: .
CDR3 DNA: TGTGCCAGCAGCCCTCCTCTCGGTGATTCACCCCTCCACTTT
CDR3 protein: CASSPPLGDSPLHF

clone size: .
V gene: TRBV7-2
CDR3 length: 14
J gene: TRBJ1-1
D gene: .
CDR3 DNA: TGTGCCGGCAGCTTAGGACAAACGAACACTGAAGCTTTCTTT
CDR3 protein: CAGSLGQTNTEAFF

clone size: .
V gene: TRBV10-3
CDR3 length: 14
J gene: TRBJ1-3
D gene: .
CDR3 DNA: TGTGCCATCGGGGGGGACGACTCTGGAAACACCATATATTTT
CDR3 protein: CAIGGDDSGNTIYF

clone size: .
V gene: TRBV7-8
CDR3 length: 12
J gene: TRBJ2-7
D gene: .
CDR3 DNA: TGTGCCAGCAGGGGCACTTCCTACGAGCAGTACTTC
CDR3 protein: CASRGTSYEQYF

clone size: .
V gene: TRBV10-3
CDR3 length: 16
J gene: TRBJ2-1
D gene: TRBD2
CDR3 DNA: TGTGCCATCAGGGGACTAGCGGGAGGGACCTACAATGAGCAGTTCTTC
CDR3 protein: CAIRGLAGGTYNEQFF

clone size: .
V gene: TRBV7-9
CDR3 length: 15
J gene: TRBJ2-1
D gene: TRBD1
CDR3 DNA: TGTGCCAGCAGCGGTGACAGGGTAACCCACAATGAGCAGTTCTTC
CDR3 protein: CASSGDRVTHNEQFF